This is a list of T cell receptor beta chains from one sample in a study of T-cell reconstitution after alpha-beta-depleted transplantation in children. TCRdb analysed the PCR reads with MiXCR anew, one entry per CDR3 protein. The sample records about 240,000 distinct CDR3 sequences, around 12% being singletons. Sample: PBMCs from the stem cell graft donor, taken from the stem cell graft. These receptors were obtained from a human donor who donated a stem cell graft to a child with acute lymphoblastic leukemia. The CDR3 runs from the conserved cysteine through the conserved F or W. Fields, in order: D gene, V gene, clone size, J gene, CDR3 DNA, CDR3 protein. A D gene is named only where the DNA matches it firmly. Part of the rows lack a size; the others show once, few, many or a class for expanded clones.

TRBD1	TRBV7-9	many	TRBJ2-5	TGTGCCAGCAGGCCGACAGGGGGGCGAGAGACCCAGTACTTC	CASRPTGGRETQYF
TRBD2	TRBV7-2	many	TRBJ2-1	TGTGCCAGCAGCTTGCGGCTAGCGGGGGGTCTACCCGTTTACAATGAGCAGTTCTTC	CASSLRLAGGLPVYNEQFF
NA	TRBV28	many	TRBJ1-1	TGTGCCAGCAGTGAGAACGGTGGCACTGAAGCTTTCTTT	CASSENGGTEAFF
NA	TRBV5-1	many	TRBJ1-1	TGCGCCAGCAGCTTGGACGGCAGGGGGAACACTGAAGCTTTCTTT	CASSLDGRGNTEAFF
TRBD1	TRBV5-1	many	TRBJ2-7	TGCGCCAGCAGGGAAGGGGGCGCAGGCTACGAGCAGTACTTC	CASREGGAGYEQYF
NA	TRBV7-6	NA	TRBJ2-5	TGTGCCAGCAGCCGGGGACACTACATGGGGGAGACCCAGTACTTC	CASSRGHYMGETQYF
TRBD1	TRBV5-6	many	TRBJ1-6	TGTGCCAGCAGCGCCGACAGGGGCGGATATAATTCACCCCTCCACTTT	CASSADRGGYNSPLHF
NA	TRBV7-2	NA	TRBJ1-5	TGTGCCAGCAGCTTAGAATCCAGGGCGCAGCATTTT	CASSLESRAQHF
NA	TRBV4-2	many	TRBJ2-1	TGTGCCAGCAGCCAGCCCGCGGGGCTGAGCAATGAGCAGTTCTTC	CASSQPAGLSNEQFF
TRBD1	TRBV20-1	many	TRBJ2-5	TGCAGTGCAGGGACAGGGGAAGAGACCCAGTACTTC	CSAGTGEETQYF
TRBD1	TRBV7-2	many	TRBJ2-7	TGTGCCAGCAGCTACATGGGGACAGGGACCTACGAGCAGTACTTC	CASSYMGTGTYEQYF
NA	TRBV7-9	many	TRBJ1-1	TGTGCCACCAGCCTGGTGGCCTTGAACACTGAAGCTTTCTTT	CATSLVALNTEAFF
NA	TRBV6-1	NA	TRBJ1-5	TGTGCCAGCAGTACACAGGGACGGTGGGTTAATCAGCCCCAGCATTTT	CASSTQGRWVNQPQHF
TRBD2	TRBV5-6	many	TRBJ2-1	TGTGCCAGCAGGCGTGGGACTAGCTTTCGCTATGAGCAGTTCTTC	CASRRGTSFRYEQFF
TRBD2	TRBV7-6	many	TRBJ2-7	TGTGCCAGCAGCGAGACTAGCGGGCCTACTCCTGGGGATGAGCAGTACTTC	CASSETSGPTPGDEQYF
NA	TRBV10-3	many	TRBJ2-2	TGTGCCATCAGTGAGGGGGCGAGTTCCCCCGGGGAGCTGTTTTTT	CAISEGASSPGELFF
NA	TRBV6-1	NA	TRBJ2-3	TGTGCCAGCAGTGAAACAGGCAGGGCTACAGATACGCAGTATTTT	CASSETGRATDTQYF
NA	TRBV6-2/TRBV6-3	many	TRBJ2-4	TGTGCCAGCAGTTACACCATTGGGGCCAAAAACATTCAGTACTTC	CASSYTIGAKNIQYF